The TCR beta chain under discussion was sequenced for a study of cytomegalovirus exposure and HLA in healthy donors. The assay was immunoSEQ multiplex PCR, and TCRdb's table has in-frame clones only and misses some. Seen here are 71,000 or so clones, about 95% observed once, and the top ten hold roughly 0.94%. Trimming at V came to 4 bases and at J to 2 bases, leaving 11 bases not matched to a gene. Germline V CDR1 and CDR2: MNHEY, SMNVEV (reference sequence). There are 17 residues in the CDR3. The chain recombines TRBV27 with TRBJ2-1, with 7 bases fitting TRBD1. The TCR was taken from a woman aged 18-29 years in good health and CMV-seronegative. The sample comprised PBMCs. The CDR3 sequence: CASSSVPGQSPYNEQFF. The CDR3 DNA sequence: TGTGCCAGCAGTTCTGTCCCGGGACAGAGTCCCTACAATGAGCAGTTCTTC.